This T cell receptor beta chain was recorded in a study of blood T cells in healthy people across ages. Study observations and caveats: Changes seen in expanded clonotypes were possibly confounded by donor CMV status left unknown.

Comment on this clonotype: The antigen is undetermined.

PBMCs, at least 7 million per sample, were isolated. Total RNA, at least 6 micrograms per sample, came from PBMCs. The V gene lost 5 bases and the J gene lost 0 bases, with 14 bases spanning the gap. CDR1 is MDHEN, CDR2 SYDVKM, per germline. The CDR3 consists of 16 residues. The use of a sample-barcoded 5' primer and a J-beta primer mix characterized a second PCR of about 7 to 12 cycles. Per-sample output comprised a minimum of 3 million paired-end reads containing CDR3. TCRdb analysed the 5' RACE reads with MiXCR anew, one entry per CDR3 protein. The table records 550,000 to 600,000 distinct CDR3 sequences, under 55% of them present only once.

The rearrangement uses TRBV28 and TRBJ1-3; D unclear. The sequencing sample was made of blood. This TCR was recovered from an elderly man in good health. CDR3 amino acids: CASSLSQASSGNTIYF. In DNA form, the CDR3 reads TGTGCCAGCAGTCTATCCCAAGCGAGCTCTGGAAACACCATATATTTT.